Listed here are 11 T cell receptor beta chains from one sample, sequenced in a study of STAT5B mutations in CD4+ large granular lymphocyte leukemia. Produced via immunoSEQ multiplex PCR; TCRdb's table is partial and in-frame only. The sample contains about 34,000 clones, around 80% of which appear only once. The sequenced material came from CD4+ T cells from blood buffy coats. These receptors were collected from a human donor in good health.

V and J are TRBV2 and TRBJ2-1; 9 bases line up with TRBD2. CDR3 length equals 15 residues. V lost 6 bases, J lost 4 bases, and 7 bases stayed unmatched. CDR1 and CDR2 (germline): SNHLY, FYNNEI. DNA for the CDR3: TGTGCCAGCAGCAGCGGGAGGTCATCTTACAATGAGCAGTTCTTC. As protein: CASSSGRSSYNEQFF.

The chain combines TRBV15 with TRBJ2-6; D ambiguous. There are 15 residues in the CDR3. The V gene lost 0 bases and the J gene lost 0 bases, with 3 bases spanning the gap. Germline assignment: CDR1 LNHNV and CDR2 YYDKDF (reference sequence). The CDR3 here is CATSRESSGANVLTF. The CDR3 coding sequence is TGTGCCACCAGCAGAGAAAGCTCTGGGGCCAACGTCCTGACTTTC.

The CDR3 nucleotides are TGTGCCAGCAGAGCTCCGGGATTCGAGGCTTTCTTT. Amino acids: CASRAPGFEAFF. This chain uses TRBV27 with TRBJ1-1; D is unclear. Germline V gene sequence: CDR1 MNHEY, CDR2 SMNVEV (reference sequence). V lost 6 bases and J 11 bases, leaving 16 bases between the germline ends. This CDR3 comprises 12 residues.

The chain employs TRBV7-2 and TRBJ2-7; D may be TRBD1 (6 bases). The V gene's germline CDR1 is SGHTA and CDR2 FQGNSA. This CDR3 is 13 amino acids long. V was shortened by 2 bases and J by 3 bases, with 8 bases between the two germline ends. CDR3 protein: CASSLLGGYEQYF. As DNA, the CDR3 is TGTGCCAGCAGCTTATTAGGGGGCTACGAGCAGTACTTC.

This clone was seen more than once but under ten times. The rearrangement joins TRBV9 to TRBJ1-4; 7 bases map to TRBD1. V dropped 2 bases and J dropped 4; count of bases not matched to a gene: 2. The CDR3 is made up of 14 amino acids. Germline CDR1 SGDLS, CDR2 YYNGEE. In DNA, the CDR3 is TGTGCCAGCAGCGTGACAGGGCTTAATGAAAAACTGTTTTTT. It encodes CASSVTGLNEKLFF.

The rearrangement joins TRBV5-1 to TRBJ2-5; TRBD1 agrees at 10 bases. The CDR3 is made up of 16 amino acids. Germline trimming cut 4 bases from V and 6 bases from J; bases unmatched to any gene: 12. Per germline, CDR1 SGHRS and CDR2 YFSETQ. The CDR3 sequence is CASSPHLDRGEKTQYF. The CDR3 coding sequence is TGCGCCAGCAGCCCCCATCTGGACAGGGGGGAAAAGACCCAGTACTTC. Filled out from reference TRBV5-1 and TRBJ2-5, the complete variable domain reads KAGVTQTPRYLIKTRGQQVTLSCSPISGHRSVSWYQQTPGQGLQFLFEYFSETQRNKGNFPGRFSGRQFSNSRSEMNVSTLELGDSALYLCASSPHLDRGEKTQYFGPGTRLLVL.

This chain links TRBV2 with TRBJ1-4, with 9 nucleotides matching TRBD1. Germline lookup yields CDR1 SNHLY and CDR2 FYNNEI. The CDR3 is made up of 15 amino acids. Trimming at V came to 5 bases and at J to 3 bases, leaving 4 bases not matched to a gene. The DNA of the CDR3 is TGTGCCAGCAGTAAACAGGGGGCACCTAATGAAAAACTGTTTTTT. Translation: CASSKQGAPNEKLFF.

The genes are TRBV19 and TRBJ2-3, with 9 bases matching TRBD1. V shed 7 bases, J shed 3 bases, and the junction held 11 bases outside the gene matches. Germline CDR1 and CDR2: LNHDA and SQIVND (reference sequence). The CDR3 totals 16 residues. This CDR3 is CASNPDRGKGTDTQYF. The CDR3 DNA follows: TGTGCCAGTAACCCGGACAGGGGTAAGGGAACAGATACGCAGTATTTT.

The V and J genes are TRBV7-2 and TRBJ1-2; 11 nucleotides line up with TRBD1. The CDR3 consists of 14 residues. Germline loops: CDR1 SGHTA, CDR2 FQGNSA. J lost 7 bases, V lost 4 bases, and 5 bases had no gene match. This CDR3 is CASSSGQGVRGYTF. In nucleotides, the CDR3 is TGTGCCAGCAGCTCGGGACAGGGGGTTCGTGGCTACACCTTC. Based on the CDR3 plus reference TRBV7-2 and TRBJ1-2, the full variable domain is GAGVSQSPSNKVTEKGKDVELRCDPISGHTALYWYRQSLGQGLEFLIYFQGNSAPDKSGLPSDRFSAERTGGSVSTLTIQRTQQEDSAVYLCASSSGQGVRGYTFGSGTRLTVV.

Here the CDR3 reads CATSRDGRGVAFF. DNA for the CDR3: TGTGCCACCAGCAGAGATGGAAGGGGTGTAGCTTTCTTT. The chain uses TRBV15 and TRBJ1-1, with a possible D match to TRBD1 (5 bases). The V end was cut by 0 bases, the J end by 10 bases, with 12 bases between. The CDR3 length is 13 residues. Germline CDR1 reads LNHNV; CDR2 reads YYDKDF (reference sequence).

V is TRBV7-2 and J is TRBJ2-1, with 9 bases that match TRBD2. V shed 4 bases and J 7 bases; nucleotides not matched to a gene: 17. Per the germline V gene, CDR1 is SGHTA and CDR2 is FQGNSA. There are 18 residues in the CDR3. The chain's CDR3 is CASSSYAARAGGGNEQFF. Here the CDR3 DNA reads TGTGCCAGCAGCTCTTACGCCGCGAGGGCGGGAGGGGGGAATGAGCAGTTCTTC.